This section outlines one TCR beta chain sequence together with its context. The sample comes from a study of blood T cell repertoires in COVID-19. At the level of the study: From the United States, Italy and Spain came samples of acute and convalescent COVID-19. PBMCs, B-cell-depleted T cells, or T cells provided the cDNA or gDNA that made up the material.

Using immunoSEQ multiplex PCR, the repertoire was profiled, and TCRdb retains in-frame clones only, with some absent. The data contain approximately 300,000 clones, about 83% of them singletons. This CDR3 comprises 15 residues. Germline CDR1 and CDR2: SGHRS and YFSETQ. The ends lost 0 bases at V and 3 bases at J; junction bases unmatched: 5. The TCR sequence derives from a woman in her forties or fifties with acute or convalescent COVID-19. What was sequenced was peripheral blood. The rearrangement joins TRBV5-1 to TRBJ2-5, with 7 bases that match TRBD2. CDR3 nucleotides: TGCGCCAGCAGCTTGGAGTGGGCGGGGGAAGAGACCCAGTACTTC. Its protein is CASSLEWAGEETQYF.